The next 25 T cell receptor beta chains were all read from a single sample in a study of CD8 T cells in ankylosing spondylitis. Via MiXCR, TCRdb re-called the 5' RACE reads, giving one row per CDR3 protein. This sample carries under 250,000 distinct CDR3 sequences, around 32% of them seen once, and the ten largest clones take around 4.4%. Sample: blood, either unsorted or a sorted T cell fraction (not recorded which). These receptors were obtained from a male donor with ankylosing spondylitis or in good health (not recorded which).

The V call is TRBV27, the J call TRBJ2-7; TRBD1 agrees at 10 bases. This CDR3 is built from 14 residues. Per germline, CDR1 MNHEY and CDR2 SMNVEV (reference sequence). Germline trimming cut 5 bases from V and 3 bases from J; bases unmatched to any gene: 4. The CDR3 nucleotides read TGTGCCAGCAGTCCCTGGACAGGGGGCTACGAGCAGTACTTC. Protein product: CASSPWTGGYEQYF.

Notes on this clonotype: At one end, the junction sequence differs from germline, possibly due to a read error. Here the CDR3 reads CATIEGVF. The CDR3 nucleotides read TGTGCCACCATAGAGGGGGTGTTT. V is TRBV6-6 and J is TRBJ2-3, with D tentatively TRBD1 (6 bases). The CDR3 totals 8 residues. Germline lookup yields CDR1 MNHNY and CDR2 SVGAGI (reference sequence).

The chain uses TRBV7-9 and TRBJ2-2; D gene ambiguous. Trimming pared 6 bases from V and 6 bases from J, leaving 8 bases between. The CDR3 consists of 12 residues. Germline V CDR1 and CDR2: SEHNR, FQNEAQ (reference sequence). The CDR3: CASRYGPGELFF. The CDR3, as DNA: TGTGCCAGCAGATACGGGCCCGGGGAGCTGTTTTTT.

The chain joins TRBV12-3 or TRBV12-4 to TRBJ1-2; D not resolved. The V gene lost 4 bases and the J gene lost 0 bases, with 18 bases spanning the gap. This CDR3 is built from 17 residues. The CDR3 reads CASSSRVGREANYGYTF. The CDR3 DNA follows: TGTGCCAGCAGTTCTCGGGTAGGCCGCGAAGCTAACTATGGCTACACCTTC.

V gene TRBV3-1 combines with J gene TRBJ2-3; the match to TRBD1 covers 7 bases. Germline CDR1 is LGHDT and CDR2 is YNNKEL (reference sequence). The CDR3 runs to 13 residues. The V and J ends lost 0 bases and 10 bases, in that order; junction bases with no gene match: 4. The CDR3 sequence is CASSQEGRGPQYF. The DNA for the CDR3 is TGTGCCAGCAGCCAAGAGGGTAGGGGGCCGCAGTATTTT.

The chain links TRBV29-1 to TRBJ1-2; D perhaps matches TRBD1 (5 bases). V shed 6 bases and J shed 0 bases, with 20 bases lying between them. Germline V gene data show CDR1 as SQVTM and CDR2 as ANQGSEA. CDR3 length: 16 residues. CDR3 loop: CSVEYLGDATNYGYTF. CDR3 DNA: TGCAGCGTGGAGTACCTGGGGGACGCTACTAACTATGGCTACACCTTC.

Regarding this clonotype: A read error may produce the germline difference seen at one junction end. The CDR3 coding sequence is TGCGCCAGCAGCTTGGTGGGGTACTCCAACAATGAGCAGTTCTTC. Residues: CASSLVGYSNNEQFF. The chain joins TRBV5-1 to TRBJ2-1; D is uncertain. CDR3 size: 15 residues. The V gene's germline CDR1 is SGHRS and CDR2 YFSETQ.

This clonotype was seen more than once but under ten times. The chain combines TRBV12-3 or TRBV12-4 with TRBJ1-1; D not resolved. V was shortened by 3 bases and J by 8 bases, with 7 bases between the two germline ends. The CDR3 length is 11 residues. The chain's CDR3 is CASSFWAEAFF. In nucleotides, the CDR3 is TGTGCCAGCAGTTTCTGGGCGGAAGCTTTCTTT.

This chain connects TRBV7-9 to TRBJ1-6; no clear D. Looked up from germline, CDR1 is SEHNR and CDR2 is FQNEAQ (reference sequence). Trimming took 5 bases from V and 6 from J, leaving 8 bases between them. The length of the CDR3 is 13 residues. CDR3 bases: TGTGCCAGCAGCCCCGAACCTAATTCACCCCTCCACTTT. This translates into CASSPEPNSPLHF.

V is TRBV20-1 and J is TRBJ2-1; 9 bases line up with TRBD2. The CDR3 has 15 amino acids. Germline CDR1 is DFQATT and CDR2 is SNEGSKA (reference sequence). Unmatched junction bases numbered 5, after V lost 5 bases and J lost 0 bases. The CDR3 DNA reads TGCAGTGCTCCGGGCGGGGGGGCCTCCTACAATGAGCAGTTCTTC. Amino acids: CSAPGGGASYNEQFF.

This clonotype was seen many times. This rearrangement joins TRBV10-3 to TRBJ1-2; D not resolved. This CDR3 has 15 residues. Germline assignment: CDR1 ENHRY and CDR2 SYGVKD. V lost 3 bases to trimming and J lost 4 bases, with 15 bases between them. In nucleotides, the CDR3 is TGTGCCATCAGTGAAGTTACAGCAGAATTCTATGGCTACACCTTC. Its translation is CAISEVTAEFYGYTF.

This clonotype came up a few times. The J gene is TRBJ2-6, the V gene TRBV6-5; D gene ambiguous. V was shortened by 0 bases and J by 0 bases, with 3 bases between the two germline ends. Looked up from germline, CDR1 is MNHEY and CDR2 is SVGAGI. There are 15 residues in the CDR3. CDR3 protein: CASSYSLSGANVLTF. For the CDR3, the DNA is TGTGCCAGCAGTTACTCGCTCTCTGGGGCCAACGTCCTGACTTTC.

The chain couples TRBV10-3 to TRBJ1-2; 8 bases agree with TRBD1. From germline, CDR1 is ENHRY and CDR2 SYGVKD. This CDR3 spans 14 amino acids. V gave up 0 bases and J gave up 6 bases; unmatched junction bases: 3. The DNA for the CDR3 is TGTGCCATCAGTGAGTCGGTGACAGGGGATGGCTACACCTTC. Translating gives CAISESVTGDGYTF.

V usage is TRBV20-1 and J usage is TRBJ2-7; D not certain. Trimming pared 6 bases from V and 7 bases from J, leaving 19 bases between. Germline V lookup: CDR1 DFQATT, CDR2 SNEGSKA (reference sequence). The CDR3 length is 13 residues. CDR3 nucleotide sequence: TGCAGTGCCCTCCCCCGGACGGGTGGGGAGCAGTACTTC. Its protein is CSALPRTGGEQYF.

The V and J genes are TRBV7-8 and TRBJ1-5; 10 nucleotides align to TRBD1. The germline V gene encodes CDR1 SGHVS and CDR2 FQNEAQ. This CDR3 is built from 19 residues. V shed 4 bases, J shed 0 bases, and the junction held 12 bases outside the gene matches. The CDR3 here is CASSSDRDRGDYSNQPQHF. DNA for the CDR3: TGTGCCAGCAGCTCCGACCGGGACAGGGGCGATTATAGCAATCAGCCCCAGCATTTT.

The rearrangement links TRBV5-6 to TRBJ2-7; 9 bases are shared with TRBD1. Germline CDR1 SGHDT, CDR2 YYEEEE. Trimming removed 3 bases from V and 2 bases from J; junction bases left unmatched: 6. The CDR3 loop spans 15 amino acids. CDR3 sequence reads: CASSSLGTGPYEQYF. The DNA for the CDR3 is TGTGCCAGCAGCTCCCTCGGGACAGGGCCCTACGAGCAGTACTTC.

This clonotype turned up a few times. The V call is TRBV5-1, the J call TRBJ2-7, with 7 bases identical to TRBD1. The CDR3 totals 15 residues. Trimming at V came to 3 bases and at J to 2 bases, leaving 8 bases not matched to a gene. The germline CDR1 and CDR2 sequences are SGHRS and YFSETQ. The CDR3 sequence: CASSSLPDRTYEQYF. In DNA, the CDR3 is TGCGCCAGCAGCTCACTCCCGGACAGGACCTACGAGCAGTACTTC.

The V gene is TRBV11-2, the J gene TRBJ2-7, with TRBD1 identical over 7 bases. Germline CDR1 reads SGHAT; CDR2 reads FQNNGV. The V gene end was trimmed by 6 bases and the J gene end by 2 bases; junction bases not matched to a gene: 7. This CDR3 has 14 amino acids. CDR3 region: CASRKGDSPYEQYF. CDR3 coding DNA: TGTGCCAGCAGGAAGGGGGACAGTCCCTACGAGCAGTACTTC.

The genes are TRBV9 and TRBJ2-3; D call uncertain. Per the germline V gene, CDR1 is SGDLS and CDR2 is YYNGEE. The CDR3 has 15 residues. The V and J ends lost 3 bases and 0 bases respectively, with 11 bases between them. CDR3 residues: CASSAQVGSTDTQYF. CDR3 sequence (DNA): TGTGCCAGCAGCGCTCAAGTAGGTAGCACAGATACGCAGTATTTT.

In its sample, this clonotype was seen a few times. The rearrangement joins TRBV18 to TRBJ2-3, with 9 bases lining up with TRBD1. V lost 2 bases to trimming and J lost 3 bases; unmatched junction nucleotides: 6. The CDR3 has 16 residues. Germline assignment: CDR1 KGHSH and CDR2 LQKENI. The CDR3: CASSPWDRVRTDTQYF. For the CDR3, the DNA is TGTGCCAGCTCACCATGGGACAGGGTGAGGACAGATACGCAGTATTTT.

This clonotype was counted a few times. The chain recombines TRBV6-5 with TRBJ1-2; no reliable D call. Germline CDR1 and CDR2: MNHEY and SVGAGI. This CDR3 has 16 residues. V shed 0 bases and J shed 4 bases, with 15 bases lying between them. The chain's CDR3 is CASSYSIRGVGYGYTF. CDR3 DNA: TGTGCCAGCAGTTACTCGATTCGCGGGGTGGGCTATGGCTACACCTTC.

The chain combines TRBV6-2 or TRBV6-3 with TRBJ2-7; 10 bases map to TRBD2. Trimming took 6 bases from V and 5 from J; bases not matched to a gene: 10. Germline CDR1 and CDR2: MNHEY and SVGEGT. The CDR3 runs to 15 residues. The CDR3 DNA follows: TGTGCCAGCAGAACTAGCGGGGATTTGTCCCACGAGCAGTACTTC. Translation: CASRTSGDLSHEQYF.

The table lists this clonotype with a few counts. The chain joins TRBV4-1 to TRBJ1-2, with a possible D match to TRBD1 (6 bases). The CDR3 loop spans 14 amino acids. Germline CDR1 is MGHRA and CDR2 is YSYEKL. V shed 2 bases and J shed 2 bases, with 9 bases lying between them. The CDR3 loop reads CASSQPTGNYGYTF. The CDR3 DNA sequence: TGCGCCAGCAGCCAACCAACAGGGAACTATGGCTACACCTTC.

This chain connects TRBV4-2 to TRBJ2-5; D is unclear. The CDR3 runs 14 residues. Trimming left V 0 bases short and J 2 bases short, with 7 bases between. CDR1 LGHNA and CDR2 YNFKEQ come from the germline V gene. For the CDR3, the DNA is TGTGCCAGCAGCCAAGAGGGCGTACAAGAGACCCAGTACTTC. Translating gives CASSQEGVQETQYF.

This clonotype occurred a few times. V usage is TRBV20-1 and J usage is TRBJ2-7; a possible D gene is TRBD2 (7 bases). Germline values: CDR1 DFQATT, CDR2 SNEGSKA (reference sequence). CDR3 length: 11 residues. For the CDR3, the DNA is TGCATCTGGGACACGGGAGGCGAGCAGTACTTC. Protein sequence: CIWDTGGEQYF.